A selection of T cell receptor beta chains follows, all from one sample in a study of technical replicates of blood from a handful of donors. TCRdb's table, derived via immunoSEQ multiplex PCR, lists solely in-frame clones and lacks some. The sample consists of around 72,000 clones, approximately 93% of them appearing once. Sequencing was done on a sample of PBMCs. The receptors come from a human donor in good health. Some clones in this sample may be carry-over from other donors' samples. Both conserved end residues are part of each CDR3. Fields, in order: D gene, J gene, V gene, clone size, CDR3 protein, CDR3 DNA. D genes are given only for firm matches. Size values are once, few and many counts, or a class for expanded clones, and some rows have none.

D gene: NA
J gene: TRBJ1-2
V gene: TRBV7-8
clone size: few
CDR3 protein: CASSPRGMAGNGYTF
CDR3 DNA: TGTGCCAGCAGCCCCCGAGGAATGGCAGGGAATGGCTACACCTTC

D gene: NA
J gene: TRBJ2-2
V gene: TRBV2
clone size: NA
CDR3 protein: CASSHSRVLNTGELFF
CDR3 DNA: TGTGCCAGCAGTCATTCCCGGGTCTTGAACACCGGGGAGCTGTTTTTT

D gene: NA
J gene: TRBJ2-7
V gene: TRBV7-9
clone size: few
CDR3 protein: CASSLSGTGYEQYF
CDR3 DNA: TGTGCCAGCAGCCTGAGCGGGACAGGCTACGAGCAGTACTTC

D gene: TRBD2
J gene: TRBJ2-5
V gene: TRBV5-1
clone size: NA
CDR3 protein: CASSLGTSGLETQYF
CDR3 DNA: TGCGCCAGCAGCTTGGGGACTAGCGGGCTAGAGACCCAGTACTTC

D gene: TRBD2
J gene: TRBJ2-5
V gene: TRBV6-6
clone size: NA
CDR3 protein: CASFAGGYQETQYF
CDR3 DNA: TGTGCCAGCTTTGCGGGAGGATACCAAGAGACCCAGTACTTC

D gene: NA
J gene: TRBJ2-3
V gene: TRBV1
clone size: NA
CDR3 protein: CTSSQGLAGVSDTQYF
CDR3 DNA: TGCACCAGCAGCCAGGGTCTAGCGGGGGTATCAGATACGCAGTATTTT

D gene: TRBD1
J gene: TRBJ2-7
V gene: TRBV29-1
clone size: NA
CDR3 protein: CSVGQGTYEQYF
CDR3 DNA: TGCAGCGTTGGACAGGGGACCTACGAGCAGTACTTC

D gene: TRBD2
J gene: TRBJ2-7
V gene: TRBV7-9
clone size: NA
CDR3 protein: CASSQSRLAGEFDEQYF
CDR3 DNA: TGTGCCAGCAGCCAAAGCCGACTAGCGGGAGAGTTCGACGAGCAGTACTTC

D gene: TRBD2
J gene: TRBJ2-1
V gene: TRBV6-4
clone size: NA
CDR3 protein: CASSDVGLADYNEQFF
CDR3 DNA: TGTGCCAGCAGTGACGTGGGACTAGCGGACTACAATGAGCAGTTCTTC

D gene: TRBD1
J gene: TRBJ1-4
V gene: TRBV18
clone size: NA
CDR3 protein: CASSAETGATNEKLFF
CDR3 DNA: TGTGCCAGCTCAGCGGAGACAGGGGCAACTAATGAAAAACTGTTTTTT

D gene: TRBD2
J gene: TRBJ2-7
V gene: TRBV5-1
clone size: NA
CDR3 protein: CASSLAAGVYEQYF
CDR3 DNA: TGCGCCAGCAGCTTGGCGGCGGGAGTTTACGAGCAGTACTTC

D gene: NA
J gene: TRBJ2-3
V gene: TRBV5-1
clone size: NA
CDR3 protein: CASKISTDTQYF
CDR3 DNA: TGCGCCAGCAAGATCAGTACAGATACGCAGTATTTT

D gene: NA
J gene: TRBJ1-1
V gene: TRBV4-1
clone size: NA
CDR3 protein: CASSQGRVGDTEAFF
CDR3 DNA: TGCGCCAGCAGCCAAGGGAGGGTGGGAGACACTGAAGCTTTCTTT

D gene: TRBD1
J gene: TRBJ2-5
V gene: TRBV7-8
clone size: once
CDR3 protein: CASINPYRGMRETQYF
CDR3 DNA: TGTGCCAGCATCAATCCCTACAGGGGTATGAGAGAGACCCAGTACTTC

D gene: NA
J gene: TRBJ1-2
V gene: TRBV6-6
clone size: NA
CDR3 protein: CASSPLYGYTF
CDR3 DNA: TGTGCCAGCAGTCCCTTATATGGCTACACCTTC

D gene: TRBD1
J gene: TRBJ2-7
V gene: TRBV11-2
clone size: NA
CDR3 protein: CASSSGTGGVKQYF
CDR3 DNA: TGTGCCAGCAGCTCCGGGACAGGGGGCGTGAAGCAGTACTTC

D gene: NA
J gene: TRBJ2-1
V gene: TRBV9
clone size: NA
CDR3 protein: CASSIRLDPALEQFF
CDR3 DNA: TGTGCCAGCAGCATAAGACTCGACCCAGCGTTGGAGCAGTTCTTC

D gene: NA
J gene: TRBJ1-2
V gene: TRBV10-3
clone size: NA
CDR3 protein: CAISELTGYDGYTF
CDR3 DNA: TGTGCCATCAGTGAGTTAACAGGGTACGATGGCTACACCTTC

D gene: NA
J gene: TRBJ2-7
V gene: TRBV5-1
clone size: once
CDR3 protein: CASRTGSSSYEQYF
CDR3 DNA: TGCGCCAGCAGAACAGGGTCCAGCTCCTACGAGCAGTACTTC

D gene: NA
J gene: TRBJ2-7
V gene: TRBV6-6
clone size: NA
CDR3 protein: CASSYLAGGYEQYF
CDR3 DNA: TGTGCCAGCAGTTACTTGGCAGGGGGGTACGAGCAGTACTTC

D gene: NA
J gene: TRBJ1-4
V gene: TRBV10-3
clone size: NA
CDR3 protein: CAISEGQGQKLFF
CDR3 DNA: TGTGCCATCAGTGAAGGGCAGGGCCAAAAACTGTTTTTT

D gene: NA
J gene: TRBJ1-2
V gene: TRBV2
clone size: NA
CDR3 protein: CASSELISGESYGYTF
CDR3 DNA: TGTGCCAGCAGTGAATTGATTTCGGGGGAAAGCTATGGCTACACCTTC

D gene: NA
J gene: TRBJ2-3
V gene: TRBV6-4
clone size: NA
CDR3 protein: CASSEHRMDTQYF
CDR3 DNA: TGTGCCAGCAGTGAACACAGGATGGATACGCAGTATTTT

D gene: TRBD1
J gene: TRBJ1-2
V gene: TRBV2
clone size: NA
CDR3 protein: CASSGTGYGYTF
CDR3 DNA: TGTGCCAGCAGTGGGACAGGGTATGGCTACACCTTC

D gene: NA
J gene: TRBJ2-2
V gene: TRBV4-3
clone size: few
CDR3 protein: CASSHDRPPNTGELFF
CDR3 DNA: TGCGCCAGCAGCCACGACAGACCCCCGAACACCGGGGAGCTGTTTTTT

D gene: NA
J gene: TRBJ2-7
V gene: TRBV7-7
clone size: NA
CDR3 protein: CASPRSGCSYEQYF
CDR3 DNA: TGTGCCAGCCCAAGGAGCGGGTGCTCCTACGAGCAGTACTTC

D gene: TRBD2
J gene: TRBJ2-7
V gene: TRBV6-5
clone size: NA
CDR3 protein: CASSYETSGIEKYF
CDR3 DNA: TGTGCCAGCAGTTACGAGACTAGCGGGATCGAGAAGTACTTC

D gene: NA
J gene: TRBJ2-3
V gene: TRBV5-1
clone size: NA
CDR3 protein: CASSLTGTLDTQYF
CDR3 DNA: TGCGCCAGCAGCTTGACAGGGACATTAGATACGCAGTATTTT

D gene: TRBD1
J gene: TRBJ1-2
V gene: TRBV5-1
clone size: NA
CDR3 protein: CASSTPQGNYGYTF
CDR3 DNA: TGCGCCAGCAGCACGCCACAGGGGAACTATGGCTACACCTTC

D gene: TRBD1
J gene: TRBJ1-4
V gene: TRBV7-2
clone size: NA
CDR3 protein: CASSQTGTNEKLFF
CDR3 DNA: TGTGCCAGCAGCCAGACAGGGACTAATGAAAAACTGTTTTTT

D gene: NA
J gene: TRBJ1-5
V gene: TRBV11-2
clone size: NA
CDR3 protein: CASSLGGPGNQPQHF
CDR3 DNA: TGTGCCAGCTCTTTGGGAGGGCCAGGCAATCAGCCCCAGCATTTT

D gene: TRBD2
J gene: TRBJ2-7
V gene: TRBV4-1
clone size: once
CDR3 protein: CASSQDQREYYEQYF
CDR3 DNA: TGCGCCAGCAGCCAAGACCAGCGGGAGTACTACGAGCAGTACTTC

D gene: TRBD1
J gene: TRBJ2-1
V gene: TRBV7-8
clone size: NA
CDR3 protein: CASSEDRGRREQFF
CDR3 DNA: TGTGCCAGCAGCGAGGACAGGGGCCGCCGTGAGCAGTTCTTC

D gene: TRBD2
J gene: TRBJ2-7
V gene: TRBV4-2
clone size: NA
CDR3 protein: CASSQVYAGGQDEQYF
CDR3 DNA: TGTGCCAGCAGCCAAGTCTACGCGGGAGGGCAGGACGAGCAGTACTTC

D gene: NA
J gene: TRBJ2-6
V gene: TRBV2
clone size: NA
CDR3 protein: CASKESFSGAGANVLTF
CDR3 DNA: TGTGCCAGCAAAGAATCTTTCTCGGGAGCCGGGGCCAACGTCCTGACTTTC

D gene: TRBD2
J gene: TRBJ2-3
V gene: TRBV6-1
clone size: NA
CDR3 protein: CASRSGGPRDTQYF
CDR3 DNA: TGTGCCAGCAGAAGCGGGGGCCCCCGGGATACGCAGTATTTT

D gene: TRBD1
J gene: TRBJ2-7
V gene: TRBV15
clone size: NA
CDR3 protein: CATSRTGAYEQYF
CDR3 DNA: TGTGCCACCAGCAGGACAGGGGCCTACGAGCAGTACTTC

D gene: NA
J gene: TRBJ1-2
V gene: TRBV18
clone size: once
CDR3 protein: CASSPTRGGSGYTF
CDR3 DNA: TGTGCCAGCTCACCCACACGTGGGGGCTCCGGCTACACCTTC

D gene: NA
J gene: TRBJ2-2
V gene: TRBV28
clone size: NA
CDR3 protein: CASSLGAGELFF
CDR3 DNA: TGTGCCAGCAGTTTAGGAGCCGGGGAGCTGTTTTTT

D gene: TRBD1
J gene: TRBJ1-6
V gene: TRBV19
clone size: NA
CDR3 protein: CASSIVQGRSPLHF
CDR3 DNA: TGTGCCAGTAGTATCGTACAGGGGAGGTCACCCCTCCACTTT

D gene: NA
J gene: TRBJ2-7
V gene: TRBV6-5
clone size: NA
CDR3 protein: CASSTGLATYEQYF
CDR3 DNA: TGTGCCAGCAGTACCGGACTGGCAACCTACGAGCAGTACTTC

D gene: NA
J gene: TRBJ1-2
V gene: TRBV11-2
clone size: NA
CDR3 protein: CASTADRPSYGYTF
CDR3 DNA: TGTGCCAGCACCGCTGACAGACCCAGCTATGGCTACACCTTC

D gene: NA
J gene: TRBJ2-7
V gene: TRBV14
clone size: NA
CDR3 protein: CASSAAGVYEQYF
CDR3 DNA: TGTGCCAGCAGCGCCGCAGGCGTATACGAGCAGTACTTC

D gene: NA
J gene: TRBJ1-1
V gene: TRBV6-4
clone size: many
CDR3 protein: CASSDTLIGRKNTEAFF
CDR3 DNA: TGTGCCAGCAGTGACACCCTCATTGGCCGCAAGAACACTGAAGCTTTCTTT

D gene: NA
J gene: TRBJ2-5
V gene: TRBV19
clone size: NA
CDR3 protein: CASSIEGGRKTQYF
CDR3 DNA: TGTGCCAGTAGTATCGAAGGGGGTCGAAAGACCCAGTACTTC

D gene: NA
J gene: TRBJ1-6
V gene: TRBV11-3
clone size: NA
CDR3 protein: CASSLVEGSYSPLHF
CDR3 DNA: TGTGCCAGCAGCTTAGTGGAGGGGAGTTATTCACCCCTCCACTTT

D gene: TRBD2
J gene: TRBJ2-5
V gene: TRBV5-1
clone size: NA
CDR3 protein: CASSLELAGPRETQYF
CDR3 DNA: TGCGCCAGCAGCTTGGAACTAGCGGGGCCTAGGGAGACCCAGTACTTC

D gene: NA
J gene: TRBJ1-1
V gene: TRBV6-1
clone size: NA
CDR3 protein: CASSEAQRGYQTEAFF
CDR3 DNA: TGTGCCAGCAGTGAAGCGCAAAGGGGGTATCAGACTGAAGCTTTCTTT

D gene: TRBD2
J gene: TRBJ2-2
V gene: TRBV5-5
clone size: NA
CDR3 protein: CASRHHLGERGGNTGELFF
CDR3 DNA: TGTGCCAGCAGACACCACCTCGGGGAGCGGGGGGGCAACACCGGGGAGCTGTTTTTT